A selection of T cell receptor beta chains follows, all from one sample in a study of blood T cells in healthy people across ages. Using its own MiXCR run on the 5' RACE reads, TCRdb lists one record per CDR3 protein. In the table there are over 1.5 million distinct CDR3 sequences, around 50% of which are singletons. Sequencing was performed on blood. These TCRs come from a woman aged 40 to 50 in good health. CDR3s include the opening cysteine and the closing phenylalanine or tryptophan. Fields, in order: D gene, V gene, J gene, clone size, CDR3 DNA, CDR3 protein. D genes are given only for firm matches. Only part of the rows carry a size: once, few, many, or a class if the clone is expanded.

NA	TRBV6-5	TRBJ1-1	NA	TGTGCCAGCAGTTACTCATCGAAGAACACTGAAGCTTTCTTT	CASSYSSKNTEAFF
NA	TRBV20-1	TRBJ1-1	NA	TGCAGTGCTAGAGAGACCGACCGGAGAAGTGAAGCTTTCTTT	CSARETDRRSEAFF
TRBD2	TRBV6-5	TRBJ2-2	NA	TGTGCCAGCAGTTACTCGTTAAGCGAGGCGGGGGGGCCTTTCGCCGGGGAGCTGTTTTTT	CASSYSLSEAGGPFAGELFF
NA	TRBV29-1	TRBJ2-3	NA	TGCAGCGTGGCAGGGACCCCCAGGGCAGATACGCAGTATTTT	CSVAGTPRADTQYF
NA	TRBV12-3/TRBV12-4	TRBJ2-4	NA	TGTGCCAGCAGCCTATCCGTTACGACAGCCCATCGGGAGCAGTACTTC	CASSLSVTTAHREQYF
NA	TRBV4-1	TRBJ2-2	NA	TGCGCCAGCAGCCAAGTCGGCCAGGGCATGAACACCGGGGAGCTGTTTTTT	CASSQVGQGMNTGELFF
NA	TRBV2	TRBJ2-3	few	TGTGCCAGCAGTGAACGGCGGCTCGGGACGCAGTATTTT	CASSERRLGTQYF
NA	TRBV6-5	TRBJ2-7	NA	TGTGCCAGCAGTTGCTCTACAGGGTCCTCCTACGAGCAGTACTTC	CASSCSTGSSYEQYF
NA	TRBV7-9	TRBJ2-7	NA	TGTGCCAGCATCCTGGGGGTAACCTCCGGTACCCAGTACTTC	CASILGVTSGTQYF
TRBD1	TRBV15	TRBJ2-1	NA	TGTGCCACCAGCCGGGACAGGGGCGACGACCACCTCTACAATGAGCAGTTCTTC	CATSRDRGDDHLYNEQFF
NA	TRBV5-1	TRBJ1-4	NA	TGCGCCAGCAGGGGGGTCCAAAATGAAAAACTGTTTTTT	CASRGVQNEKLFF
NA	TRBV11-1	TRBJ2-3	NA	TGTGCCAGCAGCGGAGCGGGCCACTCCGGCACAGATACGCAGTATTTT	CASSGAGHSGTDTQYF
NA	TRBV15	TRBJ1-4	NA	TGTGCCACCAGCAGTACTTCCAGGGGTGCAACTAATGAAAAACTGTTTTTT	CATSSTSRGATNEKLFF
NA	TRBV5-1	TRBJ2-2	NA	TGCGCCAGCAGCTTTGAGAGCACCGGGGAGCTGTTTTTT	CASSFESTGELFF
TRBD1	TRBV9	TRBJ1-2	NA	TGTGCCAGCAGCGAGACCGGGACAGGGAACTATGGCTACACCTTC	CASSETGTGNYGYTF
NA	TRBV4-1	TRBJ1-5	few	TGCGCCAGCAGCCAAGTTCTGGGGGCGCGTCAGCCCCAGCATTTT	CASSQVLGARQPQHF
TRBD2	TRBV27	TRBJ2-3	few	TGTGCCAGCAGTTTAACCCCTAGCGGGGGCACAGATACGCAGTATTTT	CASSLTPSGGTDTQYF
NA	TRBV7-2	TRBJ1-5	NA	TGTGCCAGCAGCTCAAACCGGAATCTATATCGGCCCCAGCATTTT	CASSSNRNLYRPQHF
TRBD1	TRBV12-3/TRBV12-4	TRBJ2-3	few	TGTGCCAGCAGTGACGACAGGGGGACGCAGTATTTT	CASSDDRGTQYF
NA	TRBV19	TRBJ1-2	NA	TGTGCCAGTACCGGACGGGAACCTAACTATGGCTACACCTTC	CASTGREPNYGYTF
TRBD1	TRBV27	TRBJ2-1	NA	TGTGCCAGCAGCCCCACTTCCGGACAGGGGATGAATGAGCAGTTCTTC	CASSPTSGQGMNEQFF
TRBD1	TRBV6-6	TRBJ1-1	NA	TGTGCCAGCAGTTCGCAGGGGGCCTCTATCATGAACACTGAAGCTTTCTTT	CASSSQGASIMNTEAFF
NA	TRBV6-2/TRBV6-3	TRBJ2-5	few	TGTGCCAGCAGTCGTCGGGGACAGACCCAGTACTTC	CASSRRGQTQYF
TRBD2	TRBV6-2/TRBV6-3	TRBJ2-1	NA	TGTGCCAGCAGTTTACCAGGGCTAGCGGACTCCTACAATGAGCAGTTCTTC	CASSLPGLADSYNEQFF
NA	TRBV7-9	TRBJ2-7	NA	TGTGCCAGCAGCGACGGACAGTACCTTTTCGAGCAGTACTTC	CASSDGQYLFEQYF
NA	TRBV27	TRBJ2-3	few	TGTGCCAGCAGTCCAACCCCGGGACTGATCGCAGATACGCAGTATTTT	CASSPTPGLIADTQYF
NA	TRBV6-5	TRBJ1-6	few	TGTGCCAGCAGTTACTCCCCTGGGCAAGGCTTCTCCTATAATTCACCCCTCCACTTT	CASSYSPGQGFSYNSPLHF
NA	TRBV10-3	TRBJ2-1	few	TGTGCCATCAGTGAGTCAGGGCTAGCGAGATACAATGAGCAGTTCTTC	CAISESGLARYNEQFF
NA	TRBV11-2	TRBJ2-3	NA	TGTGCCAGTCTCTCGACGGATTCCACAGATACGCAGTATTTT	CASLSTDSTDTQYF
NA	TRBV29-1	TRBJ2-1	NA	TGCAGCGTTTCTGATAACAATGAGCAGTTCTTC	CSVSDNNEQFF
NA	TRBV20-1	TRBJ1-5	NA	TGCAGTGCGGAACCCCAACATGGCAGCAATCAGCCCCAGCATTTT	CSAEPQHGSNQPQHF
NA	TRBV12-3/TRBV12-4	TRBJ2-7	NA	TGTGCCAGCAGTTTAGTCCGATTGCCTTCCTACGAGCAGTACTTC	CASSLVRLPSYEQYF
TRBD2	TRBV29-1	TRBJ2-1	few	TGCAGCGCCGAGGGACTAGGGGCTAATGAGCAGTTCTTC	CSAEGLGANEQFF
NA	TRBV29-1	TRBJ2-7	few	TGCAGCGTTGTTGGTCTCTCCTACGAGCAGTACTTC	CSVVGLSYEQYF
NA	TRBV6-6	TRBJ2-3	NA	TGTGCCAGCAGTTACTCGGCCGAGGCAGATACGCAGTATTTT	CASSYSAEADTQYF
NA	TRBV20-1	TRBJ1-5	NA	TGCAGTGCTAGAGAGGGGGTCTATAGCAATCAGCCCCAGCATTTT	CSAREGVYSNQPQHF
NA	TRBV5-4	TRBJ1-2	NA	TGTGCCAGCAGAGCCCGGAAAGGGGAAGCTAACTATGGCTACACCTTC	CASRARKGEANYGYTF
TRBD1	TRBV6-5	TRBJ1-6	once	TGTGCCAGTCGGGGAAAGGGGGCCCATTCGAATTCACCCCTCCACTTT	CASRGKGAHSNSPLHF
NA	TRBV29-1	TRBJ2-7	many	TGCAGCGTTGAGGGGGTAGGCTCCTACGAGCAGTACTTC	CSVEGVGSYEQYF
TRBD1	TRBV2	TRBJ1-5	NA	TGTGCCAGTTTGGACAGGGATAGCAATCAGCCCCAGCATTTT	CASLDRDSNQPQHF
TRBD2	TRBV20-1	TRBJ2-7	few	TGCAGTGCTTCAGATGGTCGGGACGGGGGGTCCGAGCAGTACTTC	CSASDGRDGGSEQYF
NA	TRBV4-1	TRBJ2-7	NA	TGCGCCAGCAGCCAAGATTTGCCACAGGTTATCCACGAGCAGTACTTC	CASSQDLPQVIHEQYF
TRBD1	TRBV4-3	TRBJ1-2	few	TGCGCCAGCAGCCTCCGGACAGGGGGCCACTATGGCTACACCTTC	CASSLRTGGHYGYTF
NA	TRBV7-9	TRBJ1-2	NA	TGTGCCAGCAGCTCGAGCCAGGCAGCTAGACCTAACTATGGCTACACCTTC	CASSSSQAARPNYGYTF
TRBD2	TRBV6-2/TRBV6-3	TRBJ2-3	few	TGTGCCAGCAGTTACGGACGTAGCGGGGGGGCCCAAGATACGCAGTATTTT	CASSYGRSGGAQDTQYF